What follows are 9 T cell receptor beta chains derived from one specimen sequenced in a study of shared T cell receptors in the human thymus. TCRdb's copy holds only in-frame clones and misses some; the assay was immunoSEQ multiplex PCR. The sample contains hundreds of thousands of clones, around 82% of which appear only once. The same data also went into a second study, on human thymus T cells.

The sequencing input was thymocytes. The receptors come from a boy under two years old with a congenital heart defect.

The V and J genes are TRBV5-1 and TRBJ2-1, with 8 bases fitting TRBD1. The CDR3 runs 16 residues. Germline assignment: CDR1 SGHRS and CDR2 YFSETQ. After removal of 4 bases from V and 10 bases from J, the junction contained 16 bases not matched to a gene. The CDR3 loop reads CASSTGQGGGLREQFF. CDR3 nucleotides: TGCGCCAGCAGCACCGGACAGGGCGGCGGCCTCAGGGAGCAGTTCTTC.

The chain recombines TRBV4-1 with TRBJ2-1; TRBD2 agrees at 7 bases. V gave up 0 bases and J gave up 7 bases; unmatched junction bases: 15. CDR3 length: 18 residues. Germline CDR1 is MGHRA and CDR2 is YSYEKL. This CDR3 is CASSQDRGLGTTMNEQFF. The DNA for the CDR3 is TGCGCCAGCAGCCAAGATAGGGGTCTGGGGACTACCATGAATGAGCAGTTCTTC.

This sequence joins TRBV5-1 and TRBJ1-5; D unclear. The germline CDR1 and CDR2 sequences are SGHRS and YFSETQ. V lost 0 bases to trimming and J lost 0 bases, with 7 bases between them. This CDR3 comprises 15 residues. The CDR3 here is CASSLDSYSNQPQHF. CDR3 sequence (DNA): TGCGCCAGCAGCTTGGATAGCTATAGCAATCAGCCCCAGCATTTT.

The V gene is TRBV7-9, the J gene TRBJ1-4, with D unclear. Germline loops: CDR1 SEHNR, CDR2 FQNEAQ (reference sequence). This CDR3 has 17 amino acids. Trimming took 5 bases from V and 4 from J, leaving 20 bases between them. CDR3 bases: TGTGCCAGCAGCCACCCCCCCGTCAGGTTTTGTAATGAAAAACTGTTTTTT. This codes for CASSHPPVRFCNEKLFF.

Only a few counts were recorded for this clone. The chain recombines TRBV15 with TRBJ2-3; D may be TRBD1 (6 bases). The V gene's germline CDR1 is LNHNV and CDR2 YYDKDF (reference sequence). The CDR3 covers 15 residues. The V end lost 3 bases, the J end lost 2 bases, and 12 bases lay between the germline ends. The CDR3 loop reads CATSSSGTPTDTQYF. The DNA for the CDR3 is TGTGCCACCAGCAGCTCCGGGACACCCACAGATACGCAGTATTTT.

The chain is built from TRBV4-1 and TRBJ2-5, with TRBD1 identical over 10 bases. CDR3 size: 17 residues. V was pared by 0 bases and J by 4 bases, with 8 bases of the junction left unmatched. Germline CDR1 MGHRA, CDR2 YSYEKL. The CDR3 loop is CASSQEVDRGRGETQYF. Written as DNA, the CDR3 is TGCGCCAGCAGCCAAGAGGTTGACAGGGGGCGCGGAGAGACCCAGTACTTC.

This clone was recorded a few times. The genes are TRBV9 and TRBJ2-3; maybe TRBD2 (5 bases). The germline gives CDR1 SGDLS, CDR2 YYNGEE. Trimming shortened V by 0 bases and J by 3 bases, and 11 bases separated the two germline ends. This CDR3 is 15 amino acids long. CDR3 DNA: TGTGCCAGCAGCGTAGGAGGGCCGGGAACAGATACGCAGTATTTT. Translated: CASSVGGPGTDTQYF. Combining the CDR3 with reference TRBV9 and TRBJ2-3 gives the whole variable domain DSGVTQTPKHLITATGQRVTLRCSPRSGDLSVYWYQQSLDQGLQFLIQYYNGEERAKGNILERFSAQQFPDLHSELNLSSLELGDSALYFCASSVGGPGTDTQYFGPGTRLTVL.

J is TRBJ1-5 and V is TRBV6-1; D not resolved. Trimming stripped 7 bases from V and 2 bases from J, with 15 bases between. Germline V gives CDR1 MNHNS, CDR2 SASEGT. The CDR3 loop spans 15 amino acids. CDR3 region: CASTHLGKGNQPQHF. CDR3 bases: TGTGCCAGCACCCACCTGGGCAAGGGCAATCAGCCCCAGCATTTT.

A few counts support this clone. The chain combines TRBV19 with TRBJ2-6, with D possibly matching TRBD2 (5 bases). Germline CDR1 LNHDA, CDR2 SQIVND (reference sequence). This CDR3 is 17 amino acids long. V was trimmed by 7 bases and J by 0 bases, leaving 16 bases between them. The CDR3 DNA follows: TGTGCCAGTACTCTCGAGGGCCCTTACTCTGGGGCCAACGTCCTGACTTTC. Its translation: CASTLEGPYSGANVLTF.